This TCR beta chain was found in a study of blood T cell repertoires in COVID-19. The CDR3 loop spans 16 amino acids. Looked up from germline, CDR1 is SGHKS and CDR2 is YYEKEE (reference sequence). V lost 2 bases to trimming and J lost 3 bases; unmatched junction nucleotides: 7. Authors' processing steps: The authors estimated nucleated cell counts from reference gene primer amplification. Here immunoSEQ multiplex PCR was the method, and the copy in TCRdb shows in-frame clones only, minus some. The DNA was the basis for D and trimming; V, J and clone size are from that table. The table records over 150,000 clones, around 83% of them present only once. The Seattle site enrolled patients during active infection and followed them longitudinally.

The material sequenced was peripheral blood. J is TRBJ2-1 and V is TRBV5-5; TRBD1 agrees at 8 bases. The source of this sequence is an older woman with COVID-19, enrolled during active disease. The CDR3 region is CASSFAGQGYYNEQFF. In nucleotides, the CDR3 is TGTGCCAGCAGCTTCGCCGGACAGGGTTACTACAATGAGCAGTTCTTC.